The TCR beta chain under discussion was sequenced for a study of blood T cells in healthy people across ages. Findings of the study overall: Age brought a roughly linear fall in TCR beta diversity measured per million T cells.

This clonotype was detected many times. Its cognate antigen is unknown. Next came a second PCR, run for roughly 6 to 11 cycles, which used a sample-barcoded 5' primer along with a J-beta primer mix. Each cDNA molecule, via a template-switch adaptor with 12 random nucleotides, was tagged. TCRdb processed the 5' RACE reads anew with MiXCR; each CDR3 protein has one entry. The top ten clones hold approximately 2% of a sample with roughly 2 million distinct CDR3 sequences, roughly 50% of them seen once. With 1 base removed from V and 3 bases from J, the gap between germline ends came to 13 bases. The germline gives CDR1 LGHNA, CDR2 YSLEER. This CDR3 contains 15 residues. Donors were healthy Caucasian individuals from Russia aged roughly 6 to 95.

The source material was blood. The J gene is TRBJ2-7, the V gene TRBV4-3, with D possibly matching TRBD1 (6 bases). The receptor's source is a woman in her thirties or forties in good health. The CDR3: CASSQVFRGSYEQYF. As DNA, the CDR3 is TGCGCCAGCAGCCAAGTATTTAGGGGGAGCTACGAGCAGTACTTC.